This entry features one TCR beta chain sequence. The antigen it recognizes is unknown. Base qualities are missing; no much larger clone stands one base away. The cohort consisted of 650 to 850 healthy bone marrow donors. At the time of sampling, all cohort members were nominally healthy, though unrecorded immune exposures were likely present. The donor was CMV seropositive and was included in the group of approximately 300 seropositive cohort members. Each donor provided a peripheral blood sample, and peripheral blood mononuclear cells were used for TCR beta sequencing. Genomic DNA extraction from the blood cell samples was performed with the Qiagen DNeasy Blood Extraction Kit. The sample comes from a study of cytomegalovirus exposure and HLA in healthy donors (dated by TCRdb to the late 2010s). Some background on the complete study: In an earlier analysis of approximately 500 of the donors, 276 Gb of sequence data and approximately 100 million unique TCR beta sequences from 150 million to 200 million T cells were reported. Among the roughly 370 genotyped donors, around 81% belonged to the genetic ancestry cluster associated with self-reported Caucasian donors. In a later genetic analysis, genome-wide SNP genotypes for about three fifths of the roughly 670 donors were used, and that subset was treated as a discovery cohort. In addition to the first cohort of 500 to 850 subjects, a separate validation cohort of approximately 130 different subjects was used. The T cell repertoires of 666 subjects were profiled by immunosequencing and related to cytomegalovirus serostatus. HLA typing included class I and class II loci at four-digit resolution. All discovery cohort repertoires had been generated on a single sequencing platform. In the later analysis, no new phenotypic data were used to find candidate immune exposures; instead, reliance was placed on TCR beta sequences and their occurrence across donors. An earlier analysis of around 540 of the donors applied high-throughput TCR beta sequencing to assess whether each TCR beta V gene segment acted as functional or pseudogenic. Donor age, sex, ethnicity and CMV serostatus were compiled together with the repertoire data. The study combined high-throughput TCR immunosequencing, statistical association of individual TCRs with disease status, and machine learning to predict cytomegalovirus infection status. The number of donors typed differed by locus, with about 629-630 for A, B, C, DRB1 and DQB1, more than 500 for DQA1, about 610 for DPA1, and approximately 470 for DPB1. To study patterns of TCR occurrence, a later analysis re-analyzed previously published TCR beta repertoires from under 750 donors and added high-resolution HLA genotyping. An early release that covered around 590 HLA-typed donors contained approximately 300 gigabases of sequencing data and 85 million to 100 million unique TCR sequences. The study was designed to test whether signatures of past pathogen exposure could be identified by cataloging public T cell receptors. Across approximately 400 genotyped donors of the cohort, an average of about 240,000 unique TCR beta nucleotide sequences per donor were sequenced, and 15% to 20% of those sequences were non-productive. A handful of DR-DQ haplotypes were handled as single units for association and clustering because linkage in the cohort was strong.

The library was generated by the immunoSEQ multiplex PCR assay. For the multiplex PCR, a mixture combining 60 forward primers for TCR Vbeta segments and 13 reverse primers for TCR Jbeta segments was used. A multiplex PCR assay on genomic DNA amplified the CDR3 region of rearranged TCR beta genes. The amplified TCR beta libraries were sequenced on the Illumina HiSeq System as 87-base-pair reads. Processing in the source paper ran as follows. A later analysis counted some 74 million unique TCR beta chains across the approximately 700 repertoires, and 10 million to 12 million of these chains were shared by at least two donors. Raw reads were error-corrected and collapsed into unique sequences with a nearest-neighbor algorithm that merged closely related sequences to remove PCR and sequencing errors. CDR3 sequences were aligned to IMGT reference sequences to assign V, D and J gene segments. Each retained sequence needed at least a six-nucleotide match to both a V gene segment and a J gene segment. A rearrangement was called productive if the CDR3 had no stop codons and remained in frame with V and J, and every other rearrangement was called non-productive. Following IMGT convention, CDR3 was defined as the stretch from the second conserved V-encoded cysteine up to the conserved J-encoded phenylalanine. Sequences without an unambiguous match to a single V gene segment were excluded from the earlier analysis of a few hundred of the donors. In an earlier analysis of about 590 of the donors, a V segment was called functional when productive rearrangements were above 56.7%, and segregating when the standard deviation between donors exceeded 5%. A statistical classification framework was built for diagnosing cytomegalovirus status from the catalog of TCR beta chain sequences. A later analysis assigned V and J genes by comparing TCR nucleotide sequences with IMGT/GENE-DB human TR gene sequences. In a later analysis, CDR3 sequences and most-parsimonious VDJ recombination scenarios were assigned using the TCRdist pipeline. A later analysis defined each TCR beta chain by its CDR3 amino acid sequence plus V-gene family, and excluded reads lacking a unique V-gene family. In a later analysis, 500 to 700 highly shared, low-generation-probability nucleotide sequences were removed to address suspected cross-contamination and a sequencing artifact. For each public chain, a later analysis derived a clonal expansion index from normalized ranks of inferred template counts within each repertoire. In a later analysis, generation probabilities were computed using a VDJ recombination model fitted to out-of-frame rearrangements, and the results were checked against IGoR. In a later analysis, hypergeometric tests were used to score TCR-TCR, TCR-HLA and TCR-CMV co-occurrence, with a repertoire-size bias correction applied to TCR pairs. False discovery rates were estimated in a later analysis by permuting HLA or CMV assignments 20 times. In a later analysis, co-occurring TCRs were grouped using DBSCAN, and TCRdist sequence similarity was added for clustering within HLA-allele-positive subsets. For co-occurrence clustering, repertoires with fewer than 30,000 or more than 120,000 public chains were excluded, along with a handful of repertoires with anomalous nucleotide sharing. TCRdb took over this immuneACCESS table, retaining in-frame rearrangements with V and J assigned. Such tables are incomplete; in checked studies, under half of the missing clones stem from an unresolved V gene, and the remainder is unexplained. D and trimming come from the DNA, and the V and J calls and clone size come from that table. For this sample the table gives fewer than 200,000 clones, of which roughly 87% were detected only once. In total, the top ten clones hold approximately 1.5% of the sample.

Study-wide conclusions, independent of this receptor: Linkage disequilibrium might explain the correlated functional status among segregating V segments, but an unknown experimental factor could not be excluded. The study listed 164 TCR beta chains as associated with cytomegalovirus. In a later analysis, TCR association rates were found to vary across HLA loci, with the most associated TCRs seen for DRB1 alleles and the fewest for HLA-C alleles. The classifier was reported to diagnose cytomegalovirus status with high specificity and sensitivity in both the original and validation cohorts. A further reported finding was that TCR beta sequences accurately predicted the HLA-A and HLA-B alleles for most subjects in the first cohort. Compared with the approximately 600-donor mean, donors in an Asian-associated ancestry cluster had fewer N-insertions in productive TCRs, according to a later genetic analysis. Because counts were too low, about 18 rarely observed V segments, including chromosome 9 orphons, were excluded from the earlier analysis of 500 to 700 of the donors. Some IMGT-functional V segments, including TRBV6-2 and TRBV6-3, could not be told apart with the 87-base-pair reads, so those segments were excluded. When HLA alleles, especially DR and DQ, strongly co-occurred, attributing TCR associations to individual alleles was difficult. A few of the identified cytomegalovirus-associated TCR beta chains were confirmed in vitro to be specific for cytomegalovirus antigens. A cluster of highly shared sequence variants was judged likely to represent a technical artifact of the sequencing pipeline. It was suggested by the authors that the approach could potentially be generalized to other disease states and immunological phenotypes. Several of the top co-occurrence clusters appeared to be linked to parvovirus B19, influenza, CMV and Epstein-Barr virus, according to a later analysis. A later analysis found that HLA-associated TCR beta chains were more clonally expanded and had lower generation probabilities than equally common non-associated chains. Roughly uniform sequencing depth across donors was assumed in presence/absence analyses, although this assumption may not hold. The cohort was sequenced for TCR beta chains only, and without alpha or paired-chain data the features that could be detected were limited. Across donors, most TCR sequences were observed very rarely, whereas some public TCRs were present in many individuals. CMV serostatus was the only immune exposure information available for the cohort. An earlier analysis of approximately 600 of the donors showed that most TCR beta V segments appeared in productive rearrangements either about 87% or about 30% of the time, which broadly matched IMGT annotations. Because some donors lacked HLA typing at each locus, the association tests relied only on the typed subset. A later analysis associated 16,951 TCR beta sequences with specific HLA alleles at a false discovery rate of 0.05. In a later genetic analysis, a missense DCLRE1C variant was associated with V-gene and J-gene trimming of TCR beta chains, and the association was replicated in an independent cohort. In a later analysis, most CMV-associated TCR beta chains were found to appear HLA-restricted, with HLA associations seemingly driven largely by CMV exposure.

In the germline V gene (reference sequence), CDR1 corresponds to LNHDA and CDR2 to SQIVND. Reading from cysteine to phenylalanine, the CDR3 counts 13 amino acids. The retained sequence is limited to the CDR3, 39 bases, with the frame set at the first base. V loses 9 bases of germline sequence and J loses 3 bases, and the interval between the two ends is 14 bases. Sample: PBMCs. The chain is made from TRBV19 and TRBJ1-1, and TRBD1 may be the D gene, going by 5 matching bases. This clonotype originated in a girl aged 10 to 17 in good health and CMV-seropositive. The nucleotide sequence is TGTGCCAGCACCAAGGGGAGGTACACTGAAGCTTTCTTT. This encodes CASTKGRYTEAFF.